Included here is one T cell receptor (beta chain) sequence, with context. This sample is part of a study of blood T cell repertoires in COVID-19. About the research overall: Acute and convalescent COVID-19 specimens originated in the United States, Italy and Spain.

The trim removed 3 bases at V and 2 bases at J, leaving 6 bases unmatched. CDR1 is MGHRA and CDR2 is YSYEKL in the germline V gene. The CDR3 has 15 residues. Authors' processing steps: Scientists estimated how many nucleated cells there were by amplifying reference gene primers. Method: immunoSEQ multiplex PCR; TCRdb's copy keeps in-frame clones and lacks some. V and J calls and clone size are given by that table; D and trimming were obtained from the DNA. The table shows over 65,000 clones, with around 85% occurring only once. The chain uses TRBV4-1 and TRBJ2-5, with TRBD2 matching 7 bases. Input material: peripheral blood. This receptor was obtained from a man at least 80 years old with active or convalescent COVID-19. CDR3 sequence reads: CASSHPGLGQETQYF. In nucleotides, the CDR3 is TGCGCCAGCAGCCACCCAGGACTAGGACAAGAGACCCAGTACTTC.